This TCR beta chain was captured by sequencing in a study of cytomegalovirus exposure and HLA in healthy donors. Study at large: A preliminary data release comprised tens of millions of unique TCRs obtained from HLA-typed donors.

The CDR3 has 15 amino acids. V lost 0 bases, J lost 4 bases, and 12 bases lay in between. The V gene's germline CDR1 is KGHSH and CDR2 LQKENI. Study-wide points: Within an earlier analysis, most TCR beta V segments proved productive either about 87% or about 30% of the time. A few CMV-associated chains were confirmed in vitro to be specific for CMV antigens.

As concerns this clone: The antigen remains unidentified.

PCR used 60 Vbeta primers and 13 Jbeta primers. The data were produced by immunoSEQ multiplex PCR, yet TCRdb's version contains in-frame clones alone and is incomplete. The listing records about 160,000 clones. Sequenced sample: PBMCs. The sequence derives from a man aged 25 to 40 in good health and CMV-seronegative. This chain connects TRBV18 to TRBJ2-5; TRBD2 might be the D (6 bases). The CDR3 loop reads CASSPPRPGGETQYF. The CDR3 DNA is TGTGCCAGCTCACCACCAAGGCCCGGGGGAGAGACCCAGTACTTC.